These 26 T cell receptor beta chains share one sample of origin, sequenced in a study of read filtering for tumor transcriptome and immune sequencing (dated by TCRdb to about 2020). The sequencer was an Illumina HiSeq 4000. TCR libraries were built from 300 to 450 ng RNA with the Immunoverse kit, using molecular barcoded adaptors covering alpha/delta and beta/gamma chains. The public reads were reprocessed in TCRdb via fastp at Q25 and MiXCR, keeping in-frame beta chains. Each record represents a unique CDR3 protein, reported with the most common genes and DNA among its rows. Recorded for this sample are around 40,000 distinct CDR3 sequences; approximately 13% of them occurred a single time. The top ten clones comprise around a quarter of the sample. The material sequenced was a population of CD138-negative cells sorted from bone marrow. The cell subset or site tag for this specimen amounts to: bone marrow mononuclear cells depleted of CD138+ plasma/myeloma cells by negative magnetic selection. The source is a donor at least 40 years old with multiple myeloma.

This clonotype was seen many times. This rearrangement joins TRBV10-3 to TRBJ1-2, with a tentative D call TRBD1 (5 bases). Germline CDR1 ENHRY, CDR2 SYGVKD. The CDR3 runs to 14 residues. V shed 4 bases and J shed 6 bases, with 15 bases lying between them. The CDR3 DNA reads as TGTGCCATCAGTGGCGGGGGGTTAGTGGATGGCTACACCTTC. Protein sequence: CAISGGGLVDGYTF.

This clonotype was detected ten times or more. V usage is TRBV10-3 and J usage is TRBJ2-6; 7 nucleotides match TRBD1. CDR3 length equals 17 residues. The germline gives CDR1 ENHRY, CDR2 SYGVKD. V lost 5 bases and J lost 0; bases outside the gene matches: 7. CDR3 loop: CAISRQGAPSGANVLTF. Here the CDR3 DNA reads TGTGCCATCAGTCGACAGGGTGCCCCCTCTGGGGCCAACGTCCTGACTTTC.

Only a few counts were recorded for this clonotype. The J gene is TRBJ2-3, the V gene TRBV6-1; 7 bases map to TRBD2. Losses at the gene ends were 8 bases for V and 2 bases for J; bases not matched to a gene: 7. From germline, CDR1 is MNHNS and CDR2 SASEGT. The CDR3 loop spans 14 amino acids. CDR3 nucleotide sequence: TGTGCCAGCCCGCGGGACTACAACACAGATACGCAGTATTTT. Amino acids: CASPRDYNTDTQYF.

This clonotype was detected many times. The chain couples TRBV20-1 to TRBJ1-2, with D unresolved. The CDR3 sequence is 13 residues long. The germline V gene has CDR1 DFQATT and CDR2 SNEGSKA (reference sequence). The ends were cut back, 6 bases at V and 4 bases at J, with 15 bases in the middle. The CDR3 DNA reads TGCAGTGCCCGGACGGTTATCGTCTATGGCTACACCTTC. Protein: CSARTVIVYGYTF.

Note on this clonotype: A junction boundary mismatches the germline segment, possibly from a read error. The chain has TRBV28 and TRBJ2-2; TRBD1 agrees at 9 bases. CDR1 is MDHEN and CDR2 is SYDVKM in the germline V gene. The CDR3 is 17 amino acids. The CDR3 nucleotides read TGTGCCAGCAGTCCCCTGGACAGGGGAACGAACACCGGGGAGCTGTCGTTT. Protein product: CASSPLDRGTNTGELSF.

As for this clonotype: This clone may be a read error of a much larger clone one base away. This likely comes from a read error, as the CDR3 has no conserved phenylalanine or tryptophan at its end. The rearrangement joins TRBV29-1 to TRBJ2-4; TRBD1 matches 7 bases. The CDR3 sequence is 11 residues long. V shed 7 bases, J shed 6 bases, and the junction held 3 bases outside the gene matches. CDR1 and CDR2 (germline): SQVTM, ANQGSEA. The CDR3 region has the DNA TGCAGCGCTAGACAGGGAAACATTCAGTACCTC. Protein: CSARQGNIQYL.

Ten or more counts support this clonotype. The chain links TRBV4-2 to TRBJ2-1, with 12 bases that match TRBD2. The J segment lost 11 bases and the V segment lost 0 bases, leaving 5 bases of the junction unmatched. The CDR3 has 15 amino acids. The germline gives CDR1 LGHNA, CDR2 YNFKEQ. The CDR3 sequence is CASSQDPSGRAQQFF. DNA for the CDR3: TGTGCCAGCAGCCAAGACCCTAGCGGGAGGGCTCAGCAGTTCTTC.

With respect to this clonotype: A far larger clone lies a single base away; this is likely a read error. The chain couples TRBV2 to TRBJ2-1, with no clear D. The CDR3 is 13 residues long. The germline V gene encodes CDR1 SNHLY and CDR2 FYNNEI. Trimming left V 4 bases short and J 13 bases short, with 17 bases between. The CDR3 loop is CASSVSYQETQFF. The CDR3 DNA reads as TGTGCCAGCAGTGTCAGTTACCAAGAGACCCAGTTCTTC.

Concerning this clonotype itself: A much larger clone sits a single nucleotide away, making a read error possible. Without the conserved terminal phenylalanine or tryptophan, this CDR3 likely stems from a read error. J is TRBJ1-5 and V is TRBV6-8; D unresolved. The CDR3 is 14 amino acids. Trimming cost V 2 bases and J 7 bases, with 12 bases left between them. Germline loops: CDR1 MNHGY, CDR2 SAAAGT. The CDR3, as DNA: TGTGCCAGCAGTTACGAGTCACCGGGACAGCCCCAGCATTAT. Protein: CASSYESPGQPQHY.

This clonotype appeared many times. The rearrangement uses TRBV12-3 or TRBV12-4 and TRBJ2-5; D gene unclear. Trimming stripped 6 bases from V and 3 bases from J, with 11 bases between. The CDR3 contains 13 residues. DNA of the CDR3: TGTGCCAGCAGCACCCGGGCCAAAGAGACCCAGTACTTC. This sequence encodes CASSTRAKETQYF.

Note on this clonotype: This could be a read error, since a much larger clone is one nucleotide away. The genes are TRBV7-2 and TRBJ2-1, with TRBD2 matching over 11 bases. V lost 1 base, J lost 2 bases, and 4 bases stayed unmatched. CDR3 length: 17 amino acids. Per germline, CDR1 SGHTA and CDR2 FQGNSA. The DNA of the CDR3 is TGTGCCAGCAGCTTAGGTACTAGCGGGAGCACCTACAATGAGCAGTTCTTC. It is translated as CASSLGTSGSTYNEQFF.

The table lists this clonotype with many counts. CDR3 loop: CASSCWGQGKTQYF. DNA of the CDR3: TGTGCCAGCAGTTGTTGGGGACAGGGGAAGACCCAGTACTTC. The rearrangement links TRBV28 to TRBJ2-5, with 10 bases that match TRBD1. Germline assignment: CDR1 MDHEN and CDR2 SYDVKM. V shed 4 bases and J 6 bases; nucleotides not matched to a gene: 5. The CDR3 spans 14 residues.

V and J are TRBV12-3 or TRBV12-4 and TRBJ2-4; 8 nucleotides agree with TRBD2. The V segment lost 4 bases and the J segment 4 bases; nucleotides outside the gene matches: 3. The CDR3 loop spans 14 amino acids. The CDR3: CASSSGLGKNIQYF. The CDR3 bases are TGTGCCAGCAGTTCGGGACTAGGGAAAAACATTCAGTACTTC.

On this clonotype itself: A much larger clone is a single base away; this may be a read error. Here the CDR3 omits its conserved ending phenylalanine or tryptophan, so a read error is the likely source. The rearrangement joins TRBV6-5 to TRBJ2-2; TRBD2 matches 12 bases. The germline CDR1 and CDR2 sequences are MNHEY and SVGAGI. V was clipped by 6 bases and J by 5 bases; unmatched bases: 7. The CDR3 is made up of 16 amino acids. This CDR3 is CASRVASGRVTGELFL. The CDR3 DNA reads as TGTGCCAGCAGGGTAGCTAGCGGGAGGGTTACCGGGGAGCTGTTTCTT.

This clonotype appeared a few times. V usage is TRBV28 and J usage is TRBJ2-5; D is unresolved. The CDR3 covers 14 residues. Trimming cost V 6 bases and J 1 base, with 12 bases left between them. CDR1 is MDHEN and CDR2 is SYDVKM in the germline V gene. The CDR3 sequence is CASRRIQIQETQYF. In DNA form, the CDR3 reads TGTGCCAGCAGAAGAATACAGATCCAAGAGACCCAGTACTTC.

This clonotype showed up many times. This chain uses TRBV11-2 with TRBJ2-7, with 8 positions matching TRBD2. The V gene's germline CDR1 is SGHAT and CDR2 FQNNGV. The CDR3 is 14 residues long. V trimming: 7 bases; J trimming: 3 bases; junction bases outside the gene matches: 8. The CDR3, as DNA: TGTGCCAGCACTTCTCCCCGGGAGGGCTACGAGCAGTACTTC. Its translation: CASTSPREGYEQYF.

This clonotype was counted ten times or more. The chain uses TRBV27 and TRBJ1-5; 8 bases agree with TRBD1. Trimming cost V 3 bases and J 3 bases; bases outside gene matches: 4. Germline values: CDR1 MNHEY, CDR2 SMNVEV (reference sequence). CDR3 length: 15 residues. The DNA for the CDR3 is TGTGCCAGCAGTTTGACAGGGGTCAACAATCAGCCCCAGCATTTT. Translating gives CASSLTGVNNQPQHF.

This sequence joins TRBV2 and TRBJ2-1; no firm D call. Germline V gives CDR1 SNHLY, CDR2 FYNNEI. V shed 3 bases and J shed 8 bases, with 17 bases lying between them. The CDR3 consists of 15 residues. The CDR3, as DNA: TGTGCCAGCAGTGAGGGCCCGAACATCGTCCATGAGCAGTTCTTC. Translated, it gives CASSEGPNIVHEQFF.

This clonotype was observed many times. The rearrangement links TRBV12-3 or TRBV12-4 to TRBJ2-2, with 9 bases that match TRBD2. The CDR3 is made up of 14 amino acids. The trim removed 6 bases at V and 4 bases at J, leaving 3 bases unmatched. The CDR3 nucleotides read TGTGCCAGCAGCCCGCGGGGGGGCACCGGGGAGCTGTTTTTT. Its protein is CASSPRGGTGELFF.

This clonotype was counted between two and nine times. The J gene is TRBJ2-1, the V gene TRBV30; D is ambiguous. From germline, CDR1 is GTSNPN and CDR2 SVGIG (reference sequence). The CDR3 covers 11 residues. Trimming removed 4 bases from V and 6 bases from J, with 7 bases in between. CDR3 DNA: TGTGCCTGGAATGGTGGCAATGAGCAGTTCTTC. Translating gives CAWNGGNEQFF.

On this clonotype itself: Mismatch with germline at one junction end may stem from a read error. The V and J genes are TRBV7-9 and TRBJ2-7; D possibly corresponds to TRBD2 (6 bases). The CDR3 covers 14 residues. Germline CDR1 reads SEHNR; CDR2 reads FQNEAQ (reference sequence). The CDR3 spells CASCLSRDHYEQYF. As DNA, the CDR3 is TGTGCCAGCTGCTTATCGCGGGACCACTACGAGCAGTACTTC.

Concerning this clonotype: An end of the junction differs from the germline gene, which may be a read error. This chain joins TRBV14 and TRBJ2-7; 8 bases agree with TRBD1. Germline CDR1 SGHDN, CDR2 FVKESK. The CDR3 runs 15 residues. The CDR3 DNA is TGCGCCAGCGGCCGGACAGGGAAGCTATCCTACGAGCAGTACTTC. The encoded protein is CASGRTGKLSYEQYF.

This clonotype was detected many times. This chain uses TRBV2 with TRBJ2-3, with 13 nucleotides matching TRBD2. V trimming: 6 bases; J trimming: 2 bases; junction bases outside the gene matches: 5. This CDR3 has 16 amino acids. From germline, CDR1 is SNHLY and CDR2 FYNNEI. The chain's CDR3 is CASSTGTSGITDTQYF. The CDR3 DNA follows: TGTGCCAGCAGCACGGGGACTAGCGGGATCACAGATACGCAGTATTTT.

This clonotype was recorded many times. V gene TRBV29-1 combines with J gene TRBJ2-3, with 7 positions matching TRBD2. The CDR3 runs to 14 residues. The trim removed 4 bases at V and 0 bases at J, leaving 4 bases unmatched. Germline V gene lookup returns CDR1 SQVTM and CDR2 ANQGSEA. For the CDR3, the DNA is TGCAGCGTTGCGGGGGGAACTAGCACAGATACGCAGTATTTT. It translates to CSVAGGTSTDTQYF.

This clonotype turned up a few times. A much larger clone is a single base away; this may be a read error. Given the absence of the conserved phenylalanine or tryptophan at the CDR3 end, a read error is likely. J is TRBJ2-1 and V is TRBV27, with 10 bases lining up with TRBD2. CDR3 length: 16 amino acids. V was clipped by 6 bases and J by 9 bases; unmatched bases: 14. Germline CDR1 reads MNHEY; CDR2 reads SMNVEV (reference sequence). Written as DNA, the CDR3 is TGTGCCAGCAGCCACACCAATAGCGGGAGGATGATTGAGCAGTTCCTC. This codes for CASSHTNSGRMIEQFL.

This clonotype has just one count. This likely reflects a read error, since a far larger clone is one base away. The CDR3 protein is CASSSEAGGEQFF. The DNA for the CDR3 is TGTGCCAGCAGCTCAGAAGCGGGAGGTGAGCAGTTCTTC. This chain uses TRBV11-2 with TRBJ2-1; 9 bases are shared with TRBD2. Germline CDR1 SGHAT, CDR2 FQNNGV. J gave up 9 bases and V 4 bases, and 4 bases lay outside the gene matches. This CDR3 contains 13 residues.